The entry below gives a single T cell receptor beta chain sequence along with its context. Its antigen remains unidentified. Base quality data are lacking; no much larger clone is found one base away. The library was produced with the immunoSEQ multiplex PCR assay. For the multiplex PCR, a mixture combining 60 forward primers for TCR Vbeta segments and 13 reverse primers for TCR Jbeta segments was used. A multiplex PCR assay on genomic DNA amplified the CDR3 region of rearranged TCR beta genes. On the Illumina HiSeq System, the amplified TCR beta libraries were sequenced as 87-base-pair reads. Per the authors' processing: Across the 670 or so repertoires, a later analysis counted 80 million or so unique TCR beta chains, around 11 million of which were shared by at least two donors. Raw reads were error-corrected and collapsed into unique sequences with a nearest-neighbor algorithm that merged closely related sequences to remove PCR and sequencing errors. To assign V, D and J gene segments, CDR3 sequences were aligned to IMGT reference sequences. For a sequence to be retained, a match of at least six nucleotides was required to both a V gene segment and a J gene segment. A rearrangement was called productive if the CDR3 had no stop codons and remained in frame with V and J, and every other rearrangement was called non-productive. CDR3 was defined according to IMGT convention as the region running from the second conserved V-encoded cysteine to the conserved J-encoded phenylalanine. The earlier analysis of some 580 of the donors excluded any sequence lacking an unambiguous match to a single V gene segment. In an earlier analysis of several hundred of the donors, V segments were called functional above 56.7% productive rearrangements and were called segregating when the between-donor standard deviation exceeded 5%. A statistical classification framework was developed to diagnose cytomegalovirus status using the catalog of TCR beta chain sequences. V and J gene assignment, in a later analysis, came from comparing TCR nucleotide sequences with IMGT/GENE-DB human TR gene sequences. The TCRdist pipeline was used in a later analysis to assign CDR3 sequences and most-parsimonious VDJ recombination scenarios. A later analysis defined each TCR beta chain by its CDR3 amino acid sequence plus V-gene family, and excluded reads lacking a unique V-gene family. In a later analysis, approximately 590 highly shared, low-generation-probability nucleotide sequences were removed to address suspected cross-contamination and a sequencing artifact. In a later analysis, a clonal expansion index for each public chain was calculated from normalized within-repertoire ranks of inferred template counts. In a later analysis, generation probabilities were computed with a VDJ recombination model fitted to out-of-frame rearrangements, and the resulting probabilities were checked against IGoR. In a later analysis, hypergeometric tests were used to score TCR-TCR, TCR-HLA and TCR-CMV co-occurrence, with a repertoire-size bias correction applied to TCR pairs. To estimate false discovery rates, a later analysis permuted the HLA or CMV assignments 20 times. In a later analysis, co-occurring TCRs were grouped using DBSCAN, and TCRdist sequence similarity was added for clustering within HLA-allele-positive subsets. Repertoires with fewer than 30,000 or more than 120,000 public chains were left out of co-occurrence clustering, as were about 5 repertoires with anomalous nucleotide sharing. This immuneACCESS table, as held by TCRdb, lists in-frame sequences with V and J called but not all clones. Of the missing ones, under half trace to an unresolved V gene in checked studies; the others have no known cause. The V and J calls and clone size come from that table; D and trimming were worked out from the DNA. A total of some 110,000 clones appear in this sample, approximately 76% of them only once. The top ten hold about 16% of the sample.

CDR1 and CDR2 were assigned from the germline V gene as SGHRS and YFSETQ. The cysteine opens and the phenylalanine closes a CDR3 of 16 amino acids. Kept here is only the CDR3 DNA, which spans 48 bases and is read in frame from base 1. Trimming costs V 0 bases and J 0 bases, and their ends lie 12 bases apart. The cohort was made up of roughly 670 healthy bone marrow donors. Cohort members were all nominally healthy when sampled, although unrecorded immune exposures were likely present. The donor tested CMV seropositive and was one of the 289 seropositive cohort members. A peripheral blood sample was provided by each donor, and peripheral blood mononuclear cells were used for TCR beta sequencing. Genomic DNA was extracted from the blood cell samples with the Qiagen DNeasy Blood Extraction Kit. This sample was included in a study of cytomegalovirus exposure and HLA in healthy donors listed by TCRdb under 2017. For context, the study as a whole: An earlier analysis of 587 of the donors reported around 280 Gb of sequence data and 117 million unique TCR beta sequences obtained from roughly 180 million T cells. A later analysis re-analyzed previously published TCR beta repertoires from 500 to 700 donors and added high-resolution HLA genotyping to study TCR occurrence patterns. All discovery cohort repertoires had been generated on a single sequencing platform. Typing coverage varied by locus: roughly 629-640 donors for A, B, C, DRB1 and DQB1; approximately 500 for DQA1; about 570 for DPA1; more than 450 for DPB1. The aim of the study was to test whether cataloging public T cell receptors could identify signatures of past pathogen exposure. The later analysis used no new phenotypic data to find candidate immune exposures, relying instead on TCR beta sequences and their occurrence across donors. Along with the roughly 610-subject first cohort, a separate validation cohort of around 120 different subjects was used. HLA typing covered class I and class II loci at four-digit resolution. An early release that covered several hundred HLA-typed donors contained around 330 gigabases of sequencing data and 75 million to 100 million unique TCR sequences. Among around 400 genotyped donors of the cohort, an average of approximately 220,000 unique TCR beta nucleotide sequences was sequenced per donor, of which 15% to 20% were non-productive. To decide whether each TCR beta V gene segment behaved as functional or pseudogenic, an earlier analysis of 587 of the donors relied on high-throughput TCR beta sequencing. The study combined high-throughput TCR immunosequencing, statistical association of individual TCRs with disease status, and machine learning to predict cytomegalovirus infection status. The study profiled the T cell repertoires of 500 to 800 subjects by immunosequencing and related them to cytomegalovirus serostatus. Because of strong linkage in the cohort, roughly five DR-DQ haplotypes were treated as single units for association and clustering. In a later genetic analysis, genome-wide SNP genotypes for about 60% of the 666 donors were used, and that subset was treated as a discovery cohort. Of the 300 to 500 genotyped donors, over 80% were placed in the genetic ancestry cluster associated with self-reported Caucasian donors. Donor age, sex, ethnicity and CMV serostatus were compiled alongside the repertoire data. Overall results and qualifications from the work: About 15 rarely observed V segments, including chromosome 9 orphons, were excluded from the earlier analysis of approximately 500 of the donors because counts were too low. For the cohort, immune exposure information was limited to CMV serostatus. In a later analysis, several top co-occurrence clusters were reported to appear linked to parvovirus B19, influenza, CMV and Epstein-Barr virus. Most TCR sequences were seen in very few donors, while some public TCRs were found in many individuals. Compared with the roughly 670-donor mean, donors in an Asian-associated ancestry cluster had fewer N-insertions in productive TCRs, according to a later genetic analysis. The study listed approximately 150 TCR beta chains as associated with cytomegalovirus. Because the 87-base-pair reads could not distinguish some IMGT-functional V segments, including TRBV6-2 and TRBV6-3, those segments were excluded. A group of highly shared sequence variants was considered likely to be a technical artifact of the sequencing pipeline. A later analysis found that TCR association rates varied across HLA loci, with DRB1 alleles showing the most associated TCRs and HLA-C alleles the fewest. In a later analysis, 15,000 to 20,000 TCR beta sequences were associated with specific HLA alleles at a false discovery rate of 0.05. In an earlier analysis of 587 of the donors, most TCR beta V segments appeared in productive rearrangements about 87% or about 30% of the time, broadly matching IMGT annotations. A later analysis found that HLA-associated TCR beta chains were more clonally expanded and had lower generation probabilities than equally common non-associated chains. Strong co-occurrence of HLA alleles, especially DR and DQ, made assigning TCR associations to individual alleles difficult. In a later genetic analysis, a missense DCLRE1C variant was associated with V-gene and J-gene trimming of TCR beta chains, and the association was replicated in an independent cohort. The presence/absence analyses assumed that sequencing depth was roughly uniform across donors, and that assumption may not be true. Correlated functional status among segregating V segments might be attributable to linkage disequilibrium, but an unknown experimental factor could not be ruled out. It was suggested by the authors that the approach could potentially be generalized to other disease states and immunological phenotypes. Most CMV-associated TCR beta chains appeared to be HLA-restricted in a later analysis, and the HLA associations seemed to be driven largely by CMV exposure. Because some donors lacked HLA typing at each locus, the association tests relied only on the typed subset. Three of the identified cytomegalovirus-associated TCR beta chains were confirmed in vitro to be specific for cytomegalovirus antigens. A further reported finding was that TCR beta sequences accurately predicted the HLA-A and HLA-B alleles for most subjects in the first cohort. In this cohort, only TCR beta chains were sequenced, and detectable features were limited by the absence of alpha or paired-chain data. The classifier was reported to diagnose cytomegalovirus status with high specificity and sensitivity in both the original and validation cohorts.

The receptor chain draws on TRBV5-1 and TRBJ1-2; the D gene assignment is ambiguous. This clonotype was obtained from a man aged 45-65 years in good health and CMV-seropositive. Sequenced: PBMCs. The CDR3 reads CASSLGRLGANYGYTF. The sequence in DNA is TGCGCCAGCAGCTTGGGACGGCTCGGAGCTAACTATGGCTACACCTTC.